The subject of this entry is one T cell receptor (beta chain). What it recognizes is unknown. This specimen belongs to a study of early T cells in non-severe SARS-CoV-2 infection. Study-wide results and caveats: The matching step, a VDJdb search, favored anti-spike CD8 responses and missed private and CD4 specificities.

This CDR3 region has 16 residues. V trimming: 4 bases; J trimming: 7 bases; junction bases outside the gene matches: 8. Germline loops: CDR1 SGHNT, CDR2 YYREEE (reference sequence). Individual cDNA molecules were tagged with unique molecular identifiers. MiXCR, applied by TCRdb to the 5' RACE reads, yields one record per CDR3 protein. Of tens of thousands of distinct CDR3 sequences listed, about 12% were seen once; the top ten hold approximately 1.7%. The sequence was obtained from an adult who was a healthcare worker with PCR-confirmed SARS-CoV-2 infection or an uninfected control (not recorded which). The specimen was whole blood. This chain links TRBV5-4 with TRBJ2-1; 13 bases match TRBD2. CDR3 residues: CASSTGLAGKGNEQFF. CDR3 sequence (DNA): TGTGCCAGCAGCACGGGACTAGCGGGGAAGGGGAATGAGCAGTTCTTC.